This entry is about one T cell receptor (beta chain). These data come from a study of OX40 agonist ivuxolimab in advanced cancers. V was pared by 2 bases and J by 5 bases, with 10 bases between. The germline CDR1 and CDR2 sequences are KGHSH and LQKENI. The CDR3 contains 13 residues. Method: immunoSEQ multiplex PCR; TCRdb's copy keeps in-frame clones and lacks some. The sample holds some 62,000 clones, around 85% seen once. The chain employs TRBV18 and TRBJ2-7; possibly TRBD2 for D (5 bases). The sequencing here drew on CD4+ or CD8+ T cells sorted from blood, taken in a trial of the OX40 agonist ivuxolimab. The source of this sequence is an adult with an advanced solid tumor such as melanoma, head and neck, liver or kidney cancer. CDR3 in amino acids: CASSPRAGDEQYF. The CDR3, as DNA: TGTGCCAGCTCACCAAGAGCCGGGGACGAGCAGTACTTC.